This TCR beta chain was sequenced in a study of shared clonotypes between healthy human individuals. Study as a whole: There were three CD4 naive, three CD4 memory, two CD8 naive and one CD8 memory plates per donor.

Germline V gene sequence: CDR1 SGHKS, CDR2 YYEKEE (reference sequence). CDR3 size: 14 residues. Trimming cost V 3 bases and J 5 bases; bases outside gene matches: 3. Only in-frame clones appear in the TCRdb table, and some are missing; sequencing was by immunoSEQ multiplex PCR. Of fewer than 3 million clones listed, around 90% were seen once; the top ten hold 0.37%. The receptor was isolated from a man between 18 and 29 years old in good health. Some clones in this sample may be carry-over from other donors' samples. The chain uses TRBV5-5 and TRBJ1-5, with 9 bases fitting TRBD1. Sequenced input: naive CD4+ T cells from PBMCs. The subset was: CD45RA+ positively selected. CDR3: CASSSGQGYQPQHF. The CDR3 DNA is TGTGCCAGCAGCTCGGGACAGGGTTATCAGCCCCAGCATTTT.